A single sample gave rise to the 29 T cell receptor beta chains below, sequenced in a study of blood T cell repertoires in COVID-19. Libraries were prepared by immunoSEQ multiplex PCR; TCRdb keeps only in-frame clonotypes and omits some of them. The table has some 78,000 clones, around 90% seen once. Sample: peripheral blood. Every receptor here comes from a woman aged 45 to 65 in a cohort sampled during active COVID-19.

The chain combines TRBV4-1 with TRBJ2-1; 7 bases are shared with TRBD2. This CDR3 comprises 15 residues. The trim removed 1 base at V and 5 bases at J, leaving 5 bases unmatched. The V gene's germline CDR1 is MGHRA and CDR2 YSYEKL. The CDR3 reads CASSQVGGVNNEQFF. CDR3 DNA sequence: TGCGCCAGCAGCCAAGTGGGGGGGGTTAACAATGAGCAGTTCTTC.

The chain uses TRBV29-1 and TRBJ2-1; TRBD2 agrees at 9 bases. Germline-derived CDR1 and CDR2 are SQVTM and ANQGSEA. CDR3 size: 14 residues. J was trimmed by 4 bases and V by 6 bases; bases with no gene match: 7. In nucleotides, the CDR3 is TGCAGCGTCGAGGGACTAGCCGCTTACAATGAGCAGTTCTTC. Residues: CSVEGLAAYNEQFF.

The rearrangement links TRBV27 to TRBJ2-7, with 9 bases fitting TRBD1. The V gene's germline CDR1 is MNHEY and CDR2 SMNVEV (reference sequence). The CDR3 length is 17 residues. J gave up 2 bases and V 3 bases, and 11 bases lay outside the gene matches. The CDR3 sequence is CASSLPPGQGRAYEQYF. Here the CDR3 DNA reads TGTGCCAGCAGTTTGCCCCCGGGACAGGGAAGGGCCTACGAGCAGTACTTC.

The CDR3, as DNA: TGTGCCAGTAGTTCCGGGGGGGACACCGGGGAGCTGTTTTTT. Encoded protein: CASSSGGDTGELFF. The chain employs TRBV19 and TRBJ2-2; 8 bases fit TRBD2. V was clipped by 5 bases and J by 3 bases; unmatched bases: 2. CDR1 is LNHDA, CDR2 SQIVND, per germline (reference sequence). This CDR3 has 14 amino acids.

The rearrangement uses TRBV28 and TRBJ2-1; the D gene is possibly TRBD1 (5 bases). The CDR3 loop spans 18 amino acids. V was clipped by 5 bases and J by 0 bases, with 20 bases between them. The germline CDR1 and CDR2 sequences are MDHEN and SYDVKM. The CDR3 loop is CASSPYGRAQSSYNEQFF. The CDR3 nucleotides read TGTGCCAGCAGTCCATATGGCAGGGCCCAGAGCTCCTACAATGAGCAGTTCTTC.

The chain is built from TRBV15 and TRBJ2-5; D is perhaps TRBD2 (7 bases). Trimming removed 9 bases at V and 1 base at J, with 15 bases between. The V gene's germline CDR1 is LNHNV and CDR2 YYDKDF (reference sequence). The length of the CDR3 is 14 residues. CDR3 in amino acids: CATGGRGGQETQYF. DNA of the CDR3: TGTGCCACAGGGGGTCGCGGGGGCCAAGAGACCCAGTACTTC. The full variable domain, with the rest looked up from reference TRBV15 and TRBJ2-5, is DAMVIQNPRYQVTQFGKPVTLSCSQTLNHNVMYWYQQKSSQAPKLLFHYYDKDFNNEADTPDNFQSRRPNTSFCFLDIRSPGLGDTAMYLCATGGRGGQETQYFGPGTRLLVL.

V gene TRBV18 combines with J gene TRBJ2-2; TRBD2 agrees at 10 bases. This CDR3 spans 17 amino acids. With V trimmed by 0 bases and J by 6 bases, 7 bases remained unmatched. CDR1 is KGHSH and CDR2 is LQKENI in the germline V gene. The CDR3 is CASSPPLAGAKAGELFF. The CDR3 nucleotides are TGTGCCAGCTCACCACCCCTAGCGGGAGCAAAGGCCGGGGAGCTGTTTTTT.

This chain connects TRBV28 to TRBJ2-7; 12 bases map to TRBD2. The germline V gene has CDR1 MDHEN and CDR2 SYDVKM. The J segment lost 3 bases and the V segment lost 4 bases, leaving 7 bases of the junction unmatched. The CDR3 spans 16 residues. CDR3 region: CASSSPTSGSVYEQYF. The DNA for the CDR3 is TGTGCCAGCAGTTCTCCGACTAGCGGGAGTGTCTACGAGCAGTACTTC.

The chain couples TRBV5-1 to TRBJ2-6, with TRBD1 matching over 8 bases. In germline, CDR1 is SGHRS, CDR2 YFSETQ. This CDR3 has 18 amino acids. After removal of 0 bases from V and 4 bases from J, the junction contained 9 bases not matched to a gene. CDR3 coding DNA: TGCGCCAGCAGCTTGGCCGTGTACAGGGGGAGCGGGGCCAACGTCCTGACTTTC. It is translated as CASSLAVYRGSGANVLTF.

V usage is TRBV10-3 and J usage is TRBJ1-1; tentatively, D is TRBD1 (5 bases). Germline CDR1 reads ENHRY; CDR2 reads SYGVKD. The CDR3 runs 14 residues. V shed 2 bases and J shed 8 bases, with 15 bases lying between them. The CDR3 here is CAISEPRTPLEAFF. In DNA, the CDR3 is TGTGCCATCAGTGAGCCCAGGACACCTTTAGAAGCTTTCTTT.

The chain employs TRBV3-1 (or the pseudogene TRBV3-2) and TRBJ1-2; possibly TRBD1 for D (5 bases). Between the trimmed V and J ends, which lost 4 bases and 4 bases, there was a span of 16 bases. Per the germline V gene, CDR1 is LGHDT and CDR2 is YNNKEL (reference sequence). The CDR3 loop spans 15 amino acids. The CDR3 sequence is CASSRSQPGIYGYTF. CDR3 nucleotide sequence: TGTGCCAGCAGCCGCAGCCAGCCAGGGATCTATGGCTACACCTTC.

The chain carries TRBV24-1 and TRBJ2-3; 10 bases are shared with TRBD1. V lost 8 bases and J lost 8; bases outside the gene matches: 6. Looked up from germline, CDR1 is KGHDR and CDR2 is SFDVKD. The CDR3 covers 13 residues. In DNA, the CDR3 is TGTGCCACCATGGGGACAGGGGAAGGTACGCAGTATTTT. This gives the protein CATMGTGEGTQYF.

This chain uses TRBV11-2 with TRBJ2-1; TRBD1 aligns across 9 bases. CDR1 and CDR2 from the germline V gene are SGHAT and FQNNGV. This CDR3 is built from 16 residues. Germline trimming cut 1 base from V and 1 base from J; bases unmatched to any gene: 2. The chain's CDR3 is CASSLVGTGSYNEQFF. Here the CDR3 DNA reads TGTGCCAGCAGCTTAGTAGGGACAGGGTCCTACAATGAGCAGTTCTTC.

The chain uses TRBV9 and TRBJ2-3, with TRBD2 identical over 9 bases. Per germline, CDR1 SGDLS and CDR2 YYNGEE. This CDR3 has 16 residues. The V and J ends lost 2 bases and 4 bases, in that order; junction bases with no gene match: 8. CDR3 loop: CASSVESAGGPDTQYF. In nucleotides, the CDR3 is TGTGCCAGCAGCGTCGAATCGGCGGGAGGGCCAGATACGCAGTATTTT.

The chain links TRBV9 to TRBJ1-6; D unresolved. Germline V CDR1 and CDR2: SGDLS, YYNGEE. Trimming pared 3 bases from V and 3 bases from J, leaving 10 bases between. The CDR3 is made up of 15 amino acids. The CDR3 DNA is TGTGCCAGCAGCGATTCCACTTACTATAATTCACCCCTCCACTTT. Its translation: CASSDSTYYNSPLHF.

The chain links TRBV5-4 to TRBJ2-1; TRBD1 matches 11 bases. This CDR3 region has 14 residues. Germline CDR1 is SGHNT and CDR2 is YYREEE (reference sequence). Germline trimming cut 10 bases from V and 8 bases from J; bases unmatched to any gene: 11. The CDR3 sequence is CAGLKGQGDHEQFF. CDR3 sequence (DNA): TGTGCCGGGCTTAAGGGACAGGGGGACCATGAGCAGTTCTTC.

V gene TRBV3-1 (or the pseudogene TRBV3-2) combines with J gene TRBJ2-7; D is unclear. V dropped 1 base and J dropped 5 bases, with 6 bases sitting between them. Germline lookup yields CDR1 LGHDT and CDR2 YNNKEL (reference sequence). This CDR3 region has 12 residues. CDR3 in amino acids: CASSQVIHEQYF. CDR3 nucleotides: TGTGCCAGCAGCCAAGTCATCCACGAGCAGTACTTC.

V and J are TRBV15 and TRBJ2-5, with 7 bases fitting TRBD2. The trim removed 4 bases at V and 5 bases at J, leaving 10 bases unmatched. Looked up from germline, CDR1 is LNHNV and CDR2 is YYDKDF (reference sequence). The CDR3 runs 15 residues. The CDR3 nucleotides are TGTGCCACCAGCACCGGGAGGAGGGGTTTGGAGACCCAGTACTTC. Residues: CATSTGRRGLETQYF.

The genes are TRBV6-6 and TRBJ2-1; D is possibly TRBD2 (6 bases). Trimming removed 8 bases at V and 10 bases at J, with 15 bases between. The CDR3 sequence is 12 residues long. Germline V gives CDR1 MNHNY, CDR2 SVGAGI (reference sequence). Here the CDR3 reads CASRLAAGEQFF. In nucleotides, the CDR3 is TGTGCCAGCCGATTAGCGGCTGGGGAGCAGTTCTTC.

This rearrangement joins TRBV6-4 to TRBJ1-1; 11 bases line up with TRBD1. This CDR3 region has 14 residues. The V and J ends lost 7 bases and 5 bases, in that order; junction bases with no gene match: 6. Germline CDR1 reads MRHNA; CDR2 reads SNTAGT. DNA for the CDR3: TGTGCCAGCAAGGGACAGGGGGAAGATACTGAAGCTTTCTTT. It is translated as CASKGQGEDTEAFF.

The sample holds one count of this clone. The gene calls are TRBV6-5 and TRBJ1-1; TRBD1 is a possible D gene (6 bases). Trimming took off 0 bases at V and 0 bases at J, with 11 bases between the two ends. Per germline, CDR1 MNHEY and CDR2 SVGAGI. The CDR3 totals 16 residues. For the CDR3, the DNA is TGTGCCAGCAGTTACTCTCCTACAGGGATGAACACTGAAGCTTTCTTT. Amino acid sequence: CASSYSPTGMNTEAFF.

This clone occurred a few times. This rearrangement joins TRBV30 to TRBJ1-5; TRBD1 might be the D (6 bases). Trimming took off 0 bases at V and 4 bases at J, with 10 bases between the two ends. There are 14 residues in the CDR3. Germline V gene data show CDR1 as GTSNPN and CDR2 as SVGIG (reference sequence). This CDR3 is CAWSVRQGNQPQHF. The DNA for the CDR3 is TGTGCCTGGAGTGTAAGGCAGGGGAATCAGCCCCAGCATTTT.

The chain carries TRBV7-8 and TRBJ2-7, with 11 bases matching TRBD2. The germline V gene has CDR1 SGHVS and CDR2 FQNEAQ. There are 19 residues in the CDR3. V lost 0 bases to trimming and J lost 6 bases; unmatched junction nucleotides: 16. The CDR3 DNA reads TGTGCCAGCAGCTTAGCGGGTAGGGGTCTAGCGGGAGGAGCTCCCGAGCAGTACTTC. The encoded protein is CASSLAGRGLAGGAPEQYF.

This chain connects TRBV2 to TRBJ2-7, with a possible D match to TRBD2 (5 bases). V lost 4 bases to trimming and J lost 7 bases, with 8 bases between them. CDR1 SNHLY and CDR2 FYNNEI come from the germline V gene. This CDR3 is built from 11 residues. Here the CDR3 DNA reads TGTGCCAGCAGTGTACGGGAAGAGCAGTACTTC. This sequence encodes CASSVREEQYF.

This chain joins TRBV11-2 and TRBJ2-3; D ambiguous. CDR3 length: 12 amino acids. V was cut by 5 bases and J by 5 bases, with 8 bases left in between. The V gene's germline CDR1 is SGHAT and CDR2 FQNNGV. As DNA, the CDR3 is TGTGCCAGCAGCCCGCAGATAGATACGCAGTATTTT. Its translation: CASSPQIDTQYF.

V gene TRBV11-2 combines with J gene TRBJ1-2; 7 nucleotides line up with TRBD1. V shed 2 bases and J 2 bases; nucleotides not matched to a gene: 5. This CDR3 spans 15 amino acids. The V gene's germline CDR1 is SGHAT and CDR2 FQNNGV. CDR3 region: CASSLHRGWNYGYTF. CDR3 bases: TGTGCCAGCAGCTTACACAGGGGCTGGAACTATGGCTACACCTTC.

This chain links TRBV30 with TRBJ2-7; possibly TRBD2 for D (5 bases). The CDR3 is made up of 13 amino acids. Germline CDR1 is GTSNPN and CDR2 is SVGIG (reference sequence). V lost 0 bases and J lost 2, with 8 bases in between. CDR3 protein: CAWSVLGTYEQYF. In DNA form, the CDR3 reads TGTGCCTGGAGTGTACTAGGGACCTACGAGCAGTACTTC.

The chain recombines TRBV2 with TRBJ1-4; D is ambiguous. V lost 6 bases to trimming and J lost 5 bases, with 16 bases between them. Germline CDR1 and CDR2: SNHLY and FYNNEI. The CDR3 spans 15 residues. The CDR3 DNA sequence: TGTGCCAGCAGCCCTACCGGGGTTGAGAATGAAAAACTGTTTTTT. As protein: CASSPTGVENEKLFF.

The chain carries TRBV7-9 and TRBJ2-7; D is possibly TRBD1 (5 bases). Germline-derived CDR1 and CDR2 are SEHNR and FQNEAQ (reference sequence). V was trimmed by 5 bases and J by 3 bases, leaving 8 bases between them. The CDR3 runs 12 residues. The CDR3 DNA reads as TGTGCCAGCAGCACAGACAGCTACGAGCAGTACTTC. It is translated as CASSTDSYEQYF.